This passage covers 20 T cell receptor delta chains from one sample sequenced in a study of γδ T cells in repeated Plasmodium falciparum infection. Flow sorting of PBMC yielded separate Vgamma9/Vdelta2+ and Vdelta2-negative gammadelta T cell populations for bulk repertoire analysis. TCRdb used CATT to re-call clones from the multiplex PCR reads. This table has 80,000 to 95,000 delta-chain clones, approximately 1.5% appearing once. Specimen: gamma-delta T cells from blood. The origin of the receptors is a pool of human donors (malaria-infected and uninfected, not separated).

This clone has a handful of counts. The protein TCRdb lists belongs to a much larger clone and differs from this DNA's translation at residue 3, which points to a read error; the protein shown is made from the DNA. This chain uses TRDV1 with TRDJ1, with 9 bases lining up with TRDD3. The CDR3 sequence is 15 residues long. Looked up from germline, CDR1 is TSWWSYY and CDR2 is QGS. CDR3 sequence: CAPGNLLGIRHKLIF. CDR3 bases: TGTGCTCCTGGGAACCTACTGGGGATACGACACAAACTCATCTTT.

This clone has a handful of counts. A read error is likely here: a far larger clone is one base away. The sample has other DNA sequences that encode this CDR3 too. The chain joins TRDV1 to TRDJ1; 13 nucleotides align to TRDD3. No J gene is reported in TCRdb; it was inferred here by comparing the DNA with germline. Germline V gene data show CDR1 as TSWWSYY and CDR2 as QGS. The CDR3 sequence is 19 residues long. This chain's CDR3 is CALGEELLGDTRPTDKLIF. For the CDR3, the DNA is TGCGCTCTTGGGGAAGAATTACTGGGGGATACGCGTCCCACCGATAAACTCATCTTT.

This clone has just a few counts. TCRdb has a much larger clone's protein, which differs at residue 4 from the translation of this DNA, likely because of a read error; what is shown is the protein translated from the DNA. This sequence joins TRDV2 and TRDJ1; 9 bases agree with TRDD3. TCRdb gives no J gene; it was assigned here by matching the DNA to germline. This CDR3 is built from 21 residues. The V gene end was trimmed by 6 bases and the J gene end by 0 bases; junction bases not matched to a gene: 25. The V gene's germline CDR1 is GEAIGNYY and CDR2 EKD. The CDR3 region is CACYQGQLLGDHLSNTDKLIF. The CDR3, as DNA: TGTGCCTGTTACCAGGGACAATTACTGGGGGACCACTTAAGTAACACCGATAAACTCATCTTT.

Points on this clone: The protein that TCRdb holds for this DNA derives from a much larger clone and differs from the translated DNA at residue 21, which likely indicates a read error; the protein shown here is translated from the DNA. There is no J gene call, but TRDV2 is given as the V gene; the D segment call TRDD3 is taken from the table without a DNA check. The V gene's germline CDR1 is GEAIGNYY and CDR2 EKD. The CDR3 has 22 amino acids. CDR3 sequence reads: CACDRNPTRRGYASRYTDKLTF. The CDR3 bases are TGTGCCTGTGACAGGAATCCTACGAGAAGGGGATACGCGAGTAGGTACACCGATAAACTCACCTTT.

Many counts were recorded for this clone. The rearrangement joins TRDV1 to TRDJ1, with D possibly being TRDD3 (5 bases). This CDR3 is built from 22 residues. CDR1 and CDR2 from the germline V gene are TSWWSYY and QGS. Trimming shortened V by 1 base and J by 3 bases, and 33 bases separated the two germline ends. The CDR3 spells CALGEQWAYLGAYQRASDKLIF. CDR3 nucleotides: TGTGCTCTTGGGGAACAATGGGCTTATCTTGGGGCGTACCAACGAGCTTCCGATAAACTCATCTTT.

As regards this clone: TCRdb's protein, taken from a much larger clone, differs from this DNA's translation at residue 6, likely owing to a read error; the protein displayed comes from the DNA. This chain joins TRDV1 and TRDJ1; D is ambiguous. Germline-derived CDR1 and CDR2 are TSWWSYY and QGS. The CDR3 is made up of 20 amino acids. Trimming removed 2 bases at V and 0 bases at J, with 25 bases between. The CDR3 region is CALGEAREWLRVLYTDKLIF. As DNA, the CDR3 is TGTGCTCTTGGGGAAGCACGGGAGTGGCTAAGGGTTTTGTACACCGATAAACTCATCTTT.

On this clone itself: TCRdb shows a much larger clone's protein in place of this DNA's translation, and the two differ at residue 14, likely through a read error; the protein shown is translated from the DNA. The gene calls are TRDV1 and TRDJ2; 13 bases map to TRDD3. TCRdb leaves out the J gene; it was filled in here by matching the DNA to germline. The CDR3 totals 21 residues. V was clipped by 2 bases and J by 1 base; unmatched bases: 13. Germline V gene sequence: CDR1 TSWWSYY, CDR2 QGS. Here the CDR3 DNA reads TGTGCTCTTGGGGAAGTCTTCCTGGACTGGGGGATACGCCGTTTGACAGCACAACTCTTCTTT. This sequence encodes CALGEVFLDWGIRRLTAQLFF.

This clone has ten or more counts. The chain couples TRDV1 to TRDJ1, with 10 nucleotides matching TRDD3. There are 16 residues in the CDR3. Per germline, CDR1 TSWWSYY and CDR2 QGS. Trimming cost V 6 bases and J 2 bases; bases outside gene matches: 9. CDR3 region: CALGPFWGIGTDKLIF. The CDR3 DNA reads as TGTGCTCTTGGTCCTTTCTGGGGGATAGGGACCGATAAACTCATCTTT.

With respect to this clone: This DNA translates differently at residue 14 from the TCRdb protein, which is that of a much larger clone; a read error is likely, and the protein shown is the DNA's own translation. The rearrangement uses TRDV2 and TRDJ1; 8 nucleotides line up with TRDD3. Since TCRdb gives no J gene, matching the DNA to germline was used here to assign it. V lost 2 bases and J lost 8; bases outside the gene matches: 24. Germline-derived CDR1 and CDR2 are GEAIGNYY and EKD. The CDR3 runs 19 residues. The CDR3 protein is CACDKLGDSPTLQRDKLIF. CDR3 sequence (DNA): TGTGCCTGTGACAAGCTGGGGGACTCACCAACTCTCCAAAGGGACAAACTCATCTTT.

This clone was recorded a few times. This probably arose from a read error, given a far larger clone one base away. The chain combines TRDV1 with TRDJ3; D is perhaps TRDD3 (5 bases). TCRdb offers no J gene call, so here the DNA was matched to germline to obtain one. The germline V gene encodes CDR1 TSWWSYY and CDR2 QGS. The CDR3 is 24 residues long. CDR3 bases: TGTGCCCTTGGGGAACTAGGGAACAGTCTGGGCCGTCAAACGGCCTCCTGGGACACCCGACAGATGTTTTTC. This gives the protein CALGELGNSLGRQTASWDTRQMFF.

Points on this clone: TCRdb lists the protein of a much larger clone for this DNA, which differs at residue 7, so this is likely a read error; the protein given here is translated from the DNA itself. This sequence joins TRDV2 and TRDJ1; D is uncertain. TCRdb lists no J gene, so it was determined here by aligning the DNA to germline. Germline lookup yields CDR1 GEAIGNYY and CDR2 EKD. Trimming cost V 4 bases and J 3 bases, with 23 bases left between them. The CDR3 spans 17 residues. CDR3 protein: CACEDLPGPRGADKLIF. The DNA for the CDR3 is TGTGCCTGTGAAGACTTGCCGGGTCCCAGAGGAGCCGATAAACTCATCTTT.

This clone was counted many times. A far more abundant clone sits one base away, making this likely a read error. Other nucleotide sequences in the sample specify the same CDR3. This chain uses TRDV1 with TRDJ2; 12 bases fit TRDD3. TCRdb gives no J gene; it was assigned here by matching the DNA to germline. This CDR3 region has 17 residues. CDR1 and CDR2 (germline): TSWWSYY, QGS. Trimming cost V 6 bases and J 8 bases; bases outside gene matches: 13. The CDR3 protein is CALGFTGGYPPTAQLFF. CDR3 DNA sequence: TGTGCTCTTGGATTTACTGGGGGATACCCCCCGACGGCACAACTCTTCTTT.

Details on this clone: TCRdb attributes to this sequence the protein of a much larger clone, which differs from the DNA translation at residue 9; a read error is likely, and the protein displayed is translated from the DNA. The chain carries TRDV2 and TRDJ1, with 12 bases aligning to TRDD3. The germline gives CDR1 GEAIGNYY, CDR2 EKD. The CDR3 contains 19 residues. V shed 6 bases and J 3 bases; nucleotides not matched to a gene: 19. The CDR3 loop is CACSTSPKAGGYASDKLIF. CDR3 DNA sequence: TGTGCCTGTTCTACTTCACCCAAAGCTGGGGGATACGCTTCCGATAAACTCATCTTT.

This clone appeared a few times. Since a far larger clone is one base different, this is likely a read error. Other nucleotide sequences in the sample specify the same CDR3. The V and J genes are TRDV2 and TRDJ1; possible D gene TRDD3, 5 bases. Here the J gene was assigned by germline matching of the DNA, as TCRdb has none. V was pared by 4 bases and J by 0 bases, with 14 bases between. Per the germline V gene, CDR1 is GEAIGNYY and CDR2 is EKD. This CDR3 region has 15 residues. This chain's CDR3 is CACERLGMNTDKLIF. The DNA of the CDR3 is TGTGCCTGTGAACGACTTGGGATGAACACCGATAAACTCATCTTT.

Worth noting for this clone: The amino acid sequence in TCRdb belongs to a much larger clone and departs from this DNA's translation at residue 12, likely a sequencing read error; the sequence shown is translated from the DNA. V usage is TRDV2 and J usage is TRDJ3, with a possible D match to TRDD3 (5 bases). No J gene is reported in TCRdb; it was inferred here by comparing the DNA with germline. Germline CDR1 and CDR2: GEAIGNYY and EKD. The CDR3 spans 17 residues. DNA for the CDR3: TGTGCCTGTGACACCGTAGGGAGCTCCTGGGACGCCCGACAGATGTTTTTC. This gives the protein CACDTVGSSWDARQMFF.

This clone turned up a few times. TCRdb assigns this DNA the protein of a much larger clone, which departs from its translation at residue 6; this likely reflects a read error, and the protein shown comes from translating the DNA. This chain links TRDV2 with TRDJ1; the D gene is possibly TRDD3 (6 bases). The J gene comes from matching the DNA to germline here; TCRdb lacks it. V shed 3 bases and J shed 4 bases, with 14 bases lying between them. The CDR3 is 14 residues long. Germline CDR1 is GEAIGNYY and CDR2 is EKD. The CDR3: CACDPRGTNDKLIF. In DNA, the CDR3 is TGTGCCTGTGACCCCCGGGGGACCAACGATAAACTCATCTTT.

Points on this clone: A read error is the likely source, as a far larger clone sits one nucleotide away. The sample contains more than one DNA sequence encoding this CDR3. The J gene is TRDJ2, the V gene TRDV1; tentatively, D is TRDD2 (6 bases). The J gene was not available in TCRdb and was assigned here by matching the DNA to germline segments. V was trimmed by 9 bases and J by 11 bases, leaving 25 bases between them. There are 15 residues in the CDR3. Germline lookup yields CDR1 TSWWSYY and CDR2 QGS. This chain's CDR3 is CALLLPLGRTSQLFF. The CDR3 DNA follows: TGTGCTCTCTTACTTCCTTTGGGACGTACCTCCCAACTCTTCTTT.

As regards this clone: A far larger clone is only one base removed, so a read error is likely. Different DNA sequences within this sample yield the same CDR3. The chain carries TRDV2 and TRDJ3; 7 nucleotides match TRDD3. TCRdb offers no J gene call, so here the DNA was matched to germline to obtain one. In germline, CDR1 is GEAIGNYY, CDR2 EKD. After removal of 0 bases from V and 0 bases from J, the junction contained 10 bases not matched to a gene. The CDR3 runs to 20 residues. CDR3 residues: CACDTAGYPKSSWDTRQMFF. The CDR3 DNA reads as TGTGCCTGTGACACCGCGGGATACCCAAAAAGCTCCTGGGACACCCGACAGATGTTTTTC.

This clone was seen a few times. Translating this DNA gives a protein that differs at residue 21 from the TCRdb one, which belongs to a much larger clone; a read error is likely, and the protein shown is this translation. This chain uses TRDV1 with TRDJ1; TRDD3 aligns across 13 bases. This CDR3 is 23 amino acids long. Germline V lookup: CDR1 TSWWSYY, CDR2 QGS. The CDR3 sequence is CALGEQPCTGGYADVLYTDKPIF. Written as DNA, the CDR3 is TGTGCTCTTGGGGAACAGCCTTGTACTGGGGGATACGCTGATGTGCTGTACACCGATAAACCCATCTTT.

This clone was recorded a few times. This sequence is one base from a far larger clone and is likely a read error. The same CDR3 can be traced to other DNA sequences in this sample. This chain links TRDV1 with TRDJ1; 7 bases map to TRDD3. The germline V gene has CDR1 TSWWSYY and CDR2 QGS. This CDR3 has 21 amino acids. The CDR3 reads CALGERPRYWGMVRYTDKLIF. The CDR3 nucleotides are TGTGCTCTTGGGGAACGTCCGAGGTACTGGGGAATGGTTCGGTACACTGATAAACTCATCTTT.